A single sample gave rise to the 7 T cell receptor beta chains below, sequenced in a study of regulatory T cells in long-lasting Graves disease. Time point denoted: newly diagnosed GD, antithyroid drugs for less than 3 months. PBMCs provided the RNA from which the TCR library was made. In building TCR beta libraries, iRepertoire HTBI primers were used together with Arm-PCR of CDR3 regions. TCRdb recomputed calls from the multiplex PCR reads with MiXCR, one row per CDR3 protein. This sample has about 530,000 distinct CDR3 sequences, with about 16% found just once. The sample also formed part of further work on T cells in Graves' hyperthyroidism and ophthalmopathy.

Sequenced material: peripheral blood mononuclear cells (PBMCs), taken at new diagnosis, from a patient treated with antithyroid drugs. These receptors all come from a woman between 40 and 65 years old with Graves disease.

The CDR3 here is CASSLGAGAGANVLTF. In DNA, the CDR3 is TGTGCCAGCAGCTTAGGAGCAGGGGCCGGGGCCAACGTCCTGACTTTC. J is TRBJ2-6 and V is TRBV7-6, with a weak D call TRBD1 (6 bases). Germline loops: CDR1 SGHVS, CDR2 FNYEAQ. V shed 1 base and J shed 4 bases, with 11 bases lying between them. CDR3 length equals 16 residues.

The chain uses TRBV6-9 and TRBJ1-1, with D maybe TRBD1 (6 bases). The CDR3 is made up of 13 amino acids. V lost 6 bases, J lost 8 bases, and 16 bases lay in between. Germline V lookup: CDR1 MNHGY, CDR2 SVAAGI. The CDR3 loop is CASSYVGGREAFF. CDR3 sequence (DNA): TGTGCCAGCAGCTATGTGGGGGGGCGGGAAGCTTTCTTT.

V usage is TRBV28 and J usage is TRBJ2-7; a weak D match, TRBD1 (5 bases). Germline V gives CDR1 MDHEN, CDR2 SYDVKM. This CDR3 spans 15 amino acids. The ends were cut back, 6 bases at V and 0 bases at J, with 15 bases in the middle. The CDR3 region is CASSQEPGLSYEQYF. Here the CDR3 DNA reads TGTGCCAGCAGCCAAGAACCAGGGCTCTCCTACGAGCAGTACTTC.

The chain uses TRBV3-1 and TRBJ1-2; D uncertain. CDR3 size: 12 residues. Germline CDR1 is LGHDT and CDR2 is YNNKEL (reference sequence). With 2 bases removed from V and 8 bases from J, the gap between germline ends came to 9 bases. CDR3: CASSQLRGGYTF. DNA of the CDR3: TGTGCCAGCAGCCAACTGCGCGGGGGCTACACCTTC.

CDR3 loop: CASSLGAPYNEQFF. In DNA form, the CDR3 reads TGTGCCAGCAGTTTGGGGGCGCCTTACAATGAGCAGTTCTTC. The V call is TRBV12-3 or TRBV12-4, the J call TRBJ2-1; a possible D gene is TRBD1 (6 bases). This CDR3 is built from 14 residues. V shed 3 bases and J shed 4 bases, with 10 bases lying between them.

This clonotype was found many times. The chain is built from TRBV2 and TRBJ2-3, with unresolved D. The CDR3 sequence is 14 residues long. CDR1 is SNHLY, CDR2 FYNNEI, per germline. V lost 6 bases and J 5 bases, leaving 15 bases between the germline ends. In DNA, the CDR3 is TGTGCCAGCAGCTTTAACCCTTCGGGAGATACGCAGTATTTT. It encodes CASSFNPSGDTQYF.

This clonotype was found many times. The chain recombines TRBV2 with TRBJ2-1; D perhaps matches TRBD2 (5 bases). Germline values: CDR1 SNHLY, CDR2 FYNNEI. The CDR3 runs to 12 residues. Trimming shortened V by 6 bases and J by 10 bases, and 13 bases separated the two germline ends. CDR3 bases: TGTGCCAGCAGCCTAAACGGCGGGGAGCAGTTCTTC. Its protein product is CASSLNGGEQFF.